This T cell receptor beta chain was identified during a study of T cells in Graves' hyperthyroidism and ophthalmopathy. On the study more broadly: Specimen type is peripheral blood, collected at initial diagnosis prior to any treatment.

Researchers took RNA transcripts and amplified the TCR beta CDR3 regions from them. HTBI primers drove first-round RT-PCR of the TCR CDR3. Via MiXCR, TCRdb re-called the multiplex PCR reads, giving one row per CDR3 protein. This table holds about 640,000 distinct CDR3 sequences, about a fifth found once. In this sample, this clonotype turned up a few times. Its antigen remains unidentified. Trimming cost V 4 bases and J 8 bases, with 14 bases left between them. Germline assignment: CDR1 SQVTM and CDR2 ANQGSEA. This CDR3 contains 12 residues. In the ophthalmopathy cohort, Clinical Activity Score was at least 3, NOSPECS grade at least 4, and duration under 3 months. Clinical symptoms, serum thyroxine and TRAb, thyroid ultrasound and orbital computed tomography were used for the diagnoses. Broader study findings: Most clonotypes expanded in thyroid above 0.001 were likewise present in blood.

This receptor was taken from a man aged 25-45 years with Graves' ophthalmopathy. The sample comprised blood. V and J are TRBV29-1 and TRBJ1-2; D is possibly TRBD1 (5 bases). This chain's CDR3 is CSVGTPGLGYTF. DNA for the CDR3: TGCAGCGTTGGGACACCGGGGTTGGGCTACACCTTC.